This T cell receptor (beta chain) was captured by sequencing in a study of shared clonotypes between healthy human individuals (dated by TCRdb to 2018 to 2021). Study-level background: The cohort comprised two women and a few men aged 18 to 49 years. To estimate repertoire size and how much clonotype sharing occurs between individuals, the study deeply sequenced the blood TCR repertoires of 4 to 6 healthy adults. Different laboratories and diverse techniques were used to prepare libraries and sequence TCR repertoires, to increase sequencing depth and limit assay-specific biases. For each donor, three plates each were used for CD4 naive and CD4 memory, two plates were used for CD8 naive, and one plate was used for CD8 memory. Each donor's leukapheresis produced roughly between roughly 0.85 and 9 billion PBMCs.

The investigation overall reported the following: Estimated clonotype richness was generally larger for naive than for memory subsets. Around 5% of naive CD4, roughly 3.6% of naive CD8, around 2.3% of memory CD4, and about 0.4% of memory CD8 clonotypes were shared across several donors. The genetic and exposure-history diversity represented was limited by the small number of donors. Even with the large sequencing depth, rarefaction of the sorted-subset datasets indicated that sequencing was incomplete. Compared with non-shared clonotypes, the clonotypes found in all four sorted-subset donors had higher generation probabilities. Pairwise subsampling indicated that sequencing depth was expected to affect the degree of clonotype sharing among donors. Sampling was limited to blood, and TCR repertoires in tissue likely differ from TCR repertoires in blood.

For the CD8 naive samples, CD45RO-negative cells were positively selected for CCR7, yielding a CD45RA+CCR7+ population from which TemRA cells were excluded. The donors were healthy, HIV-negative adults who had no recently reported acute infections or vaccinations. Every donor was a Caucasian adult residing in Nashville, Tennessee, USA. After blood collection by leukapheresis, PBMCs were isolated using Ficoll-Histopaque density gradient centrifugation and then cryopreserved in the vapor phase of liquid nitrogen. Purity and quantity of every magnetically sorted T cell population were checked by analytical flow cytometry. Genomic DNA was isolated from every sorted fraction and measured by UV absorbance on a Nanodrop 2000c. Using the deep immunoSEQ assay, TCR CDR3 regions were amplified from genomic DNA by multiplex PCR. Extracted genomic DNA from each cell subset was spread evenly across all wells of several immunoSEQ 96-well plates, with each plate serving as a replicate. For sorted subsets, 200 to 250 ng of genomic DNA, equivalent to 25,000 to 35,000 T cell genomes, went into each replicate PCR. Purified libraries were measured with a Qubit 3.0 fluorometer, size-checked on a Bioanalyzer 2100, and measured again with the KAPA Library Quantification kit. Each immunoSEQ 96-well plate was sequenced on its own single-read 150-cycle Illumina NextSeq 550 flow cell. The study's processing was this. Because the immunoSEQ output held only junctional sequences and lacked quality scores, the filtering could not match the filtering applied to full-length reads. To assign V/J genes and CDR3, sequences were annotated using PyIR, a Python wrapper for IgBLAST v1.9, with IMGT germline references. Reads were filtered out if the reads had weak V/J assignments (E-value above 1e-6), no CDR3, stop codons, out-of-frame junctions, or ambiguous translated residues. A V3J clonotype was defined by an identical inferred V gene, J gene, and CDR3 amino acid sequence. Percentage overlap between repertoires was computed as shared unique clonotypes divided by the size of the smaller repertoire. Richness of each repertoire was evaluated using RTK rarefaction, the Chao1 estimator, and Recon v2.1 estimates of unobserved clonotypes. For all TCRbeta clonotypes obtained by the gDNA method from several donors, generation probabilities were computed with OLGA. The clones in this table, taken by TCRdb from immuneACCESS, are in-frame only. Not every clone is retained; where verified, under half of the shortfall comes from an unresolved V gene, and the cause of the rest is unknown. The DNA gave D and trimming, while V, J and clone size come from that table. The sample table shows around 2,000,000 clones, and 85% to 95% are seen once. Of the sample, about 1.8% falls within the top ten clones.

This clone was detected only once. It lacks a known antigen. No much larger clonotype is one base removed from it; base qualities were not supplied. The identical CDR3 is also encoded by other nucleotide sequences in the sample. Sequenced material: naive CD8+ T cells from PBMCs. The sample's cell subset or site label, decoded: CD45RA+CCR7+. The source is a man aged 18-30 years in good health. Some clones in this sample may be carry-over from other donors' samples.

The DNA sequence is as follows: TGTGCCAGCAGCTTAGCCGGCGGGGGTCAGCCCCAGCATTTT. It translates as CASSLAGGGQPQHF. This sequence uses TRBV7-9 and TRBJ1-5, with TRBD1 as a weak D call on 5 bases. From its cysteine to its phenylalanine, the CDR3 spans 14 amino acids. Only the CDR3 part of the read is kept: 42 bases, read in frame from the first base. Trimming costs V 0 bases and J 6 bases, and their ends lie 9 bases apart. CDR1 SEHNR and CDR2 FQNEAQ were looked up in the germline V gene (reference sequence).